The clone carrying this T cell receptor beta chain was seen a handful of times. Its antigen is undetermined. With 6 bases removed from V and 1 base from J, the gap between germline ends came to 9 bases. CDR1 SQVTM and CDR2 ANQGSEA come from the germline V gene. This CDR3 is 12 amino acids long. The entry originates in a study of early T cells in non-severe SARS-CoV-2 infection. Study in general: From unsorted whole blood, bulk RNA was sequenced, and the chains remained unpaired.

Unique molecular identifier tags were affixed to discrete cDNA molecules. TCRdb fed the 5' RACE reads into MiXCR, producing one record per CDR3 protein. This table has approximately 56,000 distinct CDR3 sequences, approximately 9.9% appearing once. Study-wide results and caveats: VDJdb matching, biased toward anti-spike CD8 responses, missed private and CD4 specificities.

Input material: whole blood. This chain uses TRBV29-1 with TRBJ1-1; perhaps TRBD1 as D (6 bases). The TCR originated in an adult who was a healthcare worker with PCR-confirmed SARS-CoV-2 infection or an uninfected control (not recorded which). The chain's CDR3 is CSVDRQNTEAFF. CDR3 DNA: TGCAGCGTCGACAGGCAGAACACTGAAGCTTTCTTT. The full variable domain, rest sourced from reference TRBV29-1 and TRBJ1-1, is SAVISQKPSRDICQRGTSLTIQCQVDSQVTMMFWYRQQPGQSLTLIATANQGSEATYESGFVIDKFPISRPNLTFSTLTVSNMSPEDSSIYLCSVDRQNTEAFFGQGTRLTVV.